The 4 T cell receptor beta chains below come from one sample, sequenced in a study of Ad26.COV2.S vaccination and SARS-CoV-2 variants. Sample treatment: 15 to 20 received Ad26.COV2.S at low or high dose, single or two shots; roughly 5 received placebo; per-sample allocation not given. Sampling took place 63 days after the first vaccine or placebo injection. Repertoires were generated with immunoSEQ multiplex PCR, while TCRdb's copy carries only in-frame clones and drops some. The sample contains around 310,000 clones, roughly 88% of which appear only once. This specimen consisted of peripheral blood, obtained in a trial of Ad26.COV2.S vaccine versus placebo. These receptors came from a person between 18 and 65 years old who received the Ad26.COV2.S COVID-19 vaccine or a placebo.

The chain combines TRBV4-1 with TRBJ1-1; TRBD1 is a possible D gene (5 bases). Germline V gene sequence: CDR1 MGHRA, CDR2 YSYEKL. Trimming stripped 6 bases from V and 7 bases from J, with 21 bases between. The CDR3 loop spans 15 amino acids. For the CDR3, the DNA is TGCGCCAGCAGAGTGACAGCAAGGGGCGATGTTGAAGCTTTCTTT. This codes for CASRVTARGDVEAFF.

The chain uses TRBV6-5 and TRBJ2-5; D is undetermined. V was cut by 7 bases and J by 0 bases, with 9 bases left in between. CDR3 length: 13 amino acids. Germline V gene sequence: CDR1 MNHEY, CDR2 SVGAGI. This CDR3 is CASKVQNQETQYF. CDR3 bases: TGTGCCAGCAAGGTACAGAACCAAGAGACCCAGTACTTC.

The chain employs TRBV7-2 and TRBJ2-2; 8 bases line up with TRBD1. The CDR3 has 17 residues. Per germline, CDR1 SGHTA and CDR2 FQGNSA. J lost 4 bases, V lost 3 bases, and 10 bases had no gene match. CDR3 amino acids: CASSFFLTGAGTGELFF. The CDR3 DNA sequence: TGTGCCAGCAGCTTTTTCTTGACAGGGGCGGGCACCGGGGAGCTGTTTTTT.

The rearrangement uses TRBV10-3 and TRBJ1-2; D may be TRBD1 (5 bases). Per germline, CDR1 ENHRY and CDR2 SYGVKD. Trimming took 5 bases from V and 1 from J, leaving 17 bases between them. CDR3 length equals 16 residues. CDR3 sequence reads: CAISLGLVISNYGYTF. The CDR3 region has the DNA TGTGCCATCAGTTTGGGACTGGTGATCAGTAACTATGGCTACACCTTC.